This note documents a single TCR beta chain sequence. The CDR3 length is 15 residues. V dropped 1 base and J dropped 1 base, with 10 bases sitting between them. CDR1 is LGHNA and CDR2 is YSLEER in the germline V gene. Study processing details: Reference gene primer amplification yielded estimated nucleated cell counts. The protocol was immunoSEQ multiplex PCR, while the TCRdb copy is restricted to in-frame clones and leaves out a portion. V and J calls and clone size follow that table, whereas D and trimming were derived from the DNA. The repertoire holds roughly 37,000 clones, with 70% to 80% as singletons. The sample comes from a study of blood T cell repertoires in COVID-19. Study-wide background: Spain, Italy and the United States supplied samples that represented acute and convalescent COVID-19. In each case, the material was cDNA or gDNA derived from T cells, B-cell-depleted T cells, or PBMCs.

The clonotype comes from a man aged 60 to 69 with active COVID-19. Sequencing was performed on peripheral blood. The chain combines TRBV4-3 with TRBJ1-2; D gene ambiguous. The CDR3 coding sequence is TGCGCCAGCAGCCAAGGTTTTCAGATTAACTATGGCTACACCTTC. Its translation: CASSQGFQINYGYTF.